This T cell receptor beta chain was recorded in a study of cytomegalovirus exposure and HLA in healthy donors. Trimming left V 6 bases short and J 3 bases short, with 14 bases between. Germline-derived CDR1 and CDR2 are MNHEY and SVGAGI. The CDR3 loop spans 14 amino acids. The PCR contained 60 Vbeta and 13 Jbeta primers. Sequencing was performed with immunoSEQ multiplex PCR; in TCRdb, only in-frame clones are kept and a portion is missing. Of roughly 34,000 clones in the sample, roughly three quarters were seen once. The study's findings and limits: Presence/absence comparisons presumed near-even sequencing depth among donors. Researchers reported in a later analysis that common viral pathogens appeared linked to several top clusters.

This clone was seen a handful of times. No antigen is known for it. Sequencing was carried out using PBMCs. This chain joins TRBV6-5 and TRBJ1-1; a weak D match, TRBD1 (6 bases). The sequence was collected from a man aged 25 to 40 in good health and CMV-seronegative. CDR3 sequence (DNA): TGTGCCAGCAGGCCGCTGGACAGAGACACTGAAGCTTTCTTT. It translates to CASRPLDRDTEAFF.